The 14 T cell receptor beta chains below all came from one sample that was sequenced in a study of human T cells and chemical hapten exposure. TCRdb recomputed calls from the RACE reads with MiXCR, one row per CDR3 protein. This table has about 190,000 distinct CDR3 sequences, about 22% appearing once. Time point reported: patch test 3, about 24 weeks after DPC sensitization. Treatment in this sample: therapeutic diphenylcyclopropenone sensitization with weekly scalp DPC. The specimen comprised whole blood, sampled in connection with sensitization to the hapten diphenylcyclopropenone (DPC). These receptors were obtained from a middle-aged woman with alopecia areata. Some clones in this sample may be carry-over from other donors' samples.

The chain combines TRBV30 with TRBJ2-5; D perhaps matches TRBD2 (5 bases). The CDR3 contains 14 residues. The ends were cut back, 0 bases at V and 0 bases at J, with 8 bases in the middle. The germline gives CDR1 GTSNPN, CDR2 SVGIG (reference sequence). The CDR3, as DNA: TGTGCCTGGAGTGTTCGGGGTAACCAAGAGACCCAGTACTTC. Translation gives CAWSVRGNQETQYF.

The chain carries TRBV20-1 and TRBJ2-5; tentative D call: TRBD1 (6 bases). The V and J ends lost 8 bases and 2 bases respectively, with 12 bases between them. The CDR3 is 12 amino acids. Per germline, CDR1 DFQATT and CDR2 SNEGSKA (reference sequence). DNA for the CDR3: TGCAGTACCGTGAGGGGGCAAGAGACCCAGTACTTC. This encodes CSTVRGQETQYF.

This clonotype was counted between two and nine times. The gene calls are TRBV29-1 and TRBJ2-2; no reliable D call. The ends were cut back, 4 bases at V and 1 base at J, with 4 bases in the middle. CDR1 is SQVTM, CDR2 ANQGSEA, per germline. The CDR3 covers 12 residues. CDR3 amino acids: CSVAGNTGELFF. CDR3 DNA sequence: TGCAGCGTTGCGGGGAACACCGGGGAGCTGTTTTTT.

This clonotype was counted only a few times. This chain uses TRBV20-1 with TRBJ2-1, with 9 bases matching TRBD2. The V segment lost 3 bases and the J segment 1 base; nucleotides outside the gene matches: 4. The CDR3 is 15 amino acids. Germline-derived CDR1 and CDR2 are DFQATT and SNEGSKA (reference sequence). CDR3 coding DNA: TGCAGTGCTAGTCACGGACTAGCGTCCTACAATGAGCAGTTCTTC. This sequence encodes CSASHGLASYNEQFF.

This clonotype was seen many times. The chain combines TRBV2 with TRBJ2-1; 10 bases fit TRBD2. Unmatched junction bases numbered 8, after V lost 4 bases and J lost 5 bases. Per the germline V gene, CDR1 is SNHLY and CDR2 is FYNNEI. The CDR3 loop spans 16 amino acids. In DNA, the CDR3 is TGTGCCAGCAGTGCCAGGGGGCTAGCGGGAGACAATGAGCAGTTCTTC. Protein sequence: CASSARGLAGDNEQFF.

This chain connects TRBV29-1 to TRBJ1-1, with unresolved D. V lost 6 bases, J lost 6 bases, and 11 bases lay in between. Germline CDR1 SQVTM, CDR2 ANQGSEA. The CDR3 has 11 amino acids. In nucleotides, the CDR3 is TGCAGCGTCCGCAGGACCTCTGAAGCTTTCTTT. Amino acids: CSVRRTSEAFF. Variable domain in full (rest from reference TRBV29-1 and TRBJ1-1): SAVISQKPSRDICQRGTSLTIQCQVDSQVTMMFWYRQQPGQSLTLIATANQGSEATYESGFVIDKFPISRPNLTFSTLTVSNMSPEDSSIYLCSVRRTSEAFFGQGTRLTVV.

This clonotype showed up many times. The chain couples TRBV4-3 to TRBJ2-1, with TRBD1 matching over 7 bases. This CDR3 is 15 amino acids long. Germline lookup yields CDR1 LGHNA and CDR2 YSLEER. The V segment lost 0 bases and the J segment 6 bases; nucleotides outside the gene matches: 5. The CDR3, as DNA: TGCGCCAGCAGCCAAGAGTACAGGGGATTCAATGAGCAGTTCTTC. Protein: CASSQEYRGFNEQFF.

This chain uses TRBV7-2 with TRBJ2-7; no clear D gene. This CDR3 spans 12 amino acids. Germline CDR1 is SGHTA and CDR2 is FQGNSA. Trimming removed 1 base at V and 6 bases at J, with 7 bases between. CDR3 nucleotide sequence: TGTGCCAGCAGCTTAGTAGCCTTCGAGCAGTACTTC. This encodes CASSLVAFEQYF.

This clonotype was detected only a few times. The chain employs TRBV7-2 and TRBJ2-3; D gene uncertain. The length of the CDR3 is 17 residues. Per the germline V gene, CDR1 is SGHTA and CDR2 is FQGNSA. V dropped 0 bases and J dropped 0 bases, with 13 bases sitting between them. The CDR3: CASSLARRQFSTDTQYF. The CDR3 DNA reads TGTGCCAGCAGCTTAGCGCGTCGGCAGTTTAGCACAGATACGCAGTATTTT.

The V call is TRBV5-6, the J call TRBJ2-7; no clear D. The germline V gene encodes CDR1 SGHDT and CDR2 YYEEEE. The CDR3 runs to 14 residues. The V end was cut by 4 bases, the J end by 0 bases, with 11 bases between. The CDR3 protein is CASSIRWSSYEQYF. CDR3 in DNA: TGTGCCAGCAGCATCAGGTGGAGCTCCTACGAGCAGTACTTC.

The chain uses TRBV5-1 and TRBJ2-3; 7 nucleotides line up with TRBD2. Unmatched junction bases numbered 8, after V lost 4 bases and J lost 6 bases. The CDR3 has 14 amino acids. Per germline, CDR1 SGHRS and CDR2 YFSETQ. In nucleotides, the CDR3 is TGCGCCAGCAGCCCGGGAGGACCCCAGGATACGCAGTATTTT. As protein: CASSPGGPQDTQYF.

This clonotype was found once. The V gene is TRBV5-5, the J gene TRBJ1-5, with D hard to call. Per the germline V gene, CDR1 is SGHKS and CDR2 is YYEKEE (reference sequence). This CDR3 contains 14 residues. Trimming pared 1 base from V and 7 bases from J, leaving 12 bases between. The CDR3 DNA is TGTGCCAGCAGCTTGTTAGATCTTGGGCAGCCCCAGCATTTT. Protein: CASSLLDLGQPQHF.

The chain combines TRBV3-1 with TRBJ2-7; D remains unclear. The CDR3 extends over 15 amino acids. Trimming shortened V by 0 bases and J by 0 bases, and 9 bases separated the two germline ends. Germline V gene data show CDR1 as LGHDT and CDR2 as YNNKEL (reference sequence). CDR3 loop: CASSQEVSLSYEQYF. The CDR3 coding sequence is TGTGCCAGCAGCCAAGAAGTCAGCCTCTCCTACGAGCAGTACTTC.

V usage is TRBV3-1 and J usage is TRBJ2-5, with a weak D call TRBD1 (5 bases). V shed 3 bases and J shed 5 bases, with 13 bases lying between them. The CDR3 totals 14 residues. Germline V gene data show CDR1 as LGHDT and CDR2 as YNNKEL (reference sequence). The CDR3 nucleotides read TGTGCCAGCAGCCAGGGGCTAGTTAGTGAGACCCAGTACTTC. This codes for CASSQGLVSETQYF.